The 14 T cell receptor beta chains presented below share a single source sample, sequenced in a study of molecular identifiers for immune sequencing clone quantification. TCRdb independently ran MiXCR on the PCR reads; one entry per CDR3 protein. Of over 600,000 distinct CDR3 sequences in the sample, just under 20% are singletons; the top ten hold roughly 0.83%. Sequenced material: naive CD8+ T cells from blood, with Jurkat cell RNA spiked in. This sample's subset: FACS-sorted CD8+CD4-CCR7+CD45RA+ naive T cells. Receptor source: a human donor in good health. Some libraries in this study had Jurkat cell RNA spiked in.

Note on this clonotype: At one end the junction does not follow the germline gene, possibly because of a read error. The CDR3 DNA reads as TGTGTCAGCAGCTTACCGGGGGTAGAGGCCCAGTACTTC. Its translation is CVSSLPGVEAQYF. The V call is TRBV7-8, the J call TRBJ2-5, with D tentatively TRBD2 (6 bases). Germline-derived CDR1 and CDR2 are SGHVS and FQNEAQ. CDR3 length: 13 residues.

This clonotype was found many times. This chain joins TRBV14 and TRBJ1-6; D gene unclear. Per the germline V gene, CDR1 is SGHDN and CDR2 is FVKESK. This CDR3 has 14 amino acids. Trimming removed 0 bases from V and 7 bases from J, with 7 bases in between. The CDR3 coding sequence is TGTGCCAGCAGCCAAGATAGAAGGAATTCACCCCTCCACTTT. Amino acids: CASSQDRRNSPLHF. The full variable domain, rest sourced from reference TRBV14 and TRBJ1-6, is EAGVTQFPSHSVIEKGQTVTLRCDPISGHDNLYWYRRVMGKEIKFLLHFVKESKQDESGMPNNRFLAERTGGTYSTLKVQPAELEDSGVYFCASSQDRRNSPLHFGNGTRLTVT.

This clonotype was counted at least ten times. The rearrangement joins TRBV12-5 to TRBJ1-1; D is perhaps TRBD1 (5 bases). With 5 bases removed from V and 5 bases from J, the gap between germline ends came to 15 bases. Germline V gene data show CDR1 as LGHNT and CDR2 as FRNRAP. The CDR3 length is 14 residues. The CDR3 loop reads CASGLNGGTTEAFF. The CDR3 DNA reads TGTGCTAGTGGTCTCAACGGGGGGACTACTGAAGCTTTCTTT.

In this sample, this clonotype turned up a few times. DNA of the CDR3: TGTGCCAGCAGCTTGGATGTAGAGGGGGCCAGAGAGACCCAGTACTTC. It specifies CASSLDVEGARETQYF. J is TRBJ2-5 and V is TRBV7-6; 7 bases map to TRBD1. This CDR3 is built from 16 residues. The ends lost 3 bases at V and 4 bases at J; junction bases unmatched: 11. Germline V gene lookup returns CDR1 SGHVS and CDR2 FNYEAQ.

Many counts were recorded for this clonotype. V and J are TRBV6-5 and TRBJ2-2; D remains unclear. V gave up 5 bases and J gave up 4 bases, with 11 bases separating them. Germline-derived CDR1 and CDR2 are MNHEY and SVGAGI. This CDR3 spans 14 amino acids. CDR3 in DNA: TGTGCCAGCAGTCCCGGAAGGACCACCGGGGAGCTGTTTTTT. Amino acids: CASSPGRTTGELFF.

The table lists this clonotype with a few counts. This chain connects TRBV4-3 to TRBJ2-1; no reliable D call. The CDR3 has 15 amino acids. The V and J ends lost 1 base and 1 base respectively, with 8 bases between them. Germline loops: CDR1 LGHNA, CDR2 YSLEER. The CDR3 loop is CASSQAPGSYNEQFF. In nucleotides, the CDR3 is TGCGCCAGCAGCCAAGCCCCGGGTTCCTACAATGAGCAGTTCTTC.

This clonotype was observed at least ten times. This chain links TRBV28 with TRBJ2-1, with TRBD1 matching 7 bases. Unmatched junction bases numbered 11, after V lost 5 bases and J lost 4 bases. This CDR3 is 16 amino acids long. CDR1 and CDR2 from the germline V gene are MDHEN and SYDVKM. The CDR3 nucleotides read TGTGCCAGCAGTCCCCTTACAGGGGTGGGGTACAATGAGCAGTTCTTC. It encodes CASSPLTGVGYNEQFF. The full variable domain, in which reference TRBV28 and TRBJ2-1 provide the parts outside the CDR3, is DVKVTQSSRYLVKRTGEKVFLECVQDMDHENMFWYRQDPGLGLRLIYFSYDVKMKEKGDIPEGYSVSREKKERFSLILESASTNQTSMYLCASSPLTGVGYNEQFFGPGTRLTVL.

This clonotype has ten or more counts. This CDR3 is CASSMGVAAPKNIQYF. The DNA of the CDR3 is TGTGCCAGTAGTATGGGCGTCGCCGCCCCCAAAAACATTCAGTACTTC. The J gene is TRBJ2-4, the V gene TRBV19; D not resolved. Trimming cost V 3 bases and J 2 bases, with 14 bases left between them. Germline V gene lookup returns CDR1 LNHDA and CDR2 SQIVND (reference sequence). The CDR3 extends over 16 amino acids.

This clonotype has at least ten counts. The chain combines TRBV11-2 with TRBJ2-3, with D perhaps matching TRBD2 (6 bases). Trimming left V 0 bases short and J 6 bases short, with 25 bases between. Germline-derived CDR1 and CDR2 are SGHAT and FQNNGV. There are 19 residues in the CDR3. DNA of the CDR3: TGTGCCAGCAGCTTAGATCCCGCCGAATTAGCGGAACAGGTCGATACGCAGTATTTT. Protein product: CASSLDPAELAEQVDTQYF.

This clonotype appeared many times. V and J are TRBV13 and TRBJ2-7; 8 positions agree with TRBD2. In germline, CDR1 is PRHDT, CDR2 FYEKMQ (reference sequence). The CDR3 length is 13 residues. V shed 7 bases and J 2 bases; nucleotides not matched to a gene: 4. Written as DNA, the CDR3 is TGTGCCAGCAAAGCGGGGGTAACCTACGAGCAGTACTTC. Its translation is CASKAGVTYEQYF.

In this sample, this clonotype turned up a few times. V and J are TRBV27 and TRBJ2-7; the match to TRBD2 covers 8 bases. The V and J ends lost 1 base and 5 bases, in that order; junction bases with no gene match: 4. The germline gives CDR1 MNHEY, CDR2 SMNVEV (reference sequence). The CDR3 totals 14 residues. This CDR3 reads CASSLLAGLNEQYF. The CDR3 DNA reads as TGTGCCAGCAGTTTATTAGCGGGGCTAAACGAGCAGTACTTC.

This clonotype was counted many times. V usage is TRBV18 and J usage is TRBJ2-7; D remains ambiguous. V was pared by 6 bases and J by 1 base, with 13 bases between. Germline V lookup: CDR1 KGHSH, CDR2 LQKENI. The CDR3 consists of 14 residues. CDR3 residues: CASSPTPRSYEQYF. The CDR3 DNA reads TGTGCCAGCTCCCCAACACCTCGATCCTACGAGCAGTACTTC.

This clonotype was found many times. The chain carries TRBV20-1 and TRBJ2-2; a weak D match, TRBD2 (6 bases). Germline-derived CDR1 and CDR2 are DFQATT and SNEGSKA (reference sequence). There are 13 residues in the CDR3. The ends were cut back, 0 bases at V and 6 bases at J, with 8 bases in the middle. CDR3 residues: CSARELAAGELFF. The CDR3 coding sequence is TGCAGTGCTAGAGAACTAGCTGCCGGGGAGCTGTTTTTT.

This clonotype was seen a few times. This chain uses TRBV7-9 with TRBJ2-7, with TRBD1 matching 10 bases. J lost 5 bases, V lost 2 bases, and 6 bases had no gene match. In germline, CDR1 is SEHNR, CDR2 FQNEAQ (reference sequence). The CDR3 runs to 15 residues. The CDR3: CASSLSGTGANEQYF. The CDR3 DNA reads TGTGCCAGCAGCTTATCCGGGACAGGGGCCAACGAGCAGTACTTC.